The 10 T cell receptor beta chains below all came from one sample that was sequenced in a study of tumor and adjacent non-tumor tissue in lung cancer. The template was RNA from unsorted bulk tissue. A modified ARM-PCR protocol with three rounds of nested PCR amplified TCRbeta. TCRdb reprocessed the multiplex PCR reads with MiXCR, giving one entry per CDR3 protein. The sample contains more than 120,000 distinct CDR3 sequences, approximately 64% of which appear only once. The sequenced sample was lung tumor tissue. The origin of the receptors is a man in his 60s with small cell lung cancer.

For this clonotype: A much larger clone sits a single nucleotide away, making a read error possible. CDR3 sequence: CASSLAGGENQPQHF. In DNA form, the CDR3 reads TGTGCCAGCAGTCTGGCAGGGGGCGAGAATCAGCCCCAGCATTTT. The genes are TRBV28 and TRBJ1-5, with 8 bases aligning to TRBD1. The CDR3 covers 15 residues. Trimming removed 5 bases from V and 4 bases from J; junction bases left unmatched: 7. The germline V gene has CDR1 MDHEN and CDR2 SYDVKM.

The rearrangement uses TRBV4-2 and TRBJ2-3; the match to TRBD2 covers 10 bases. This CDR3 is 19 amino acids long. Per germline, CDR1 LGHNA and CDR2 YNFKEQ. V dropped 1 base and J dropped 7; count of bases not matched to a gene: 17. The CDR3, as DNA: TGTGCCAGCAGCCAAGGGCACCTCACCCTAGCGGGAGTCGCGAATACGCAGTATTTT. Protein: CASSQGHLTLAGVANTQYF.

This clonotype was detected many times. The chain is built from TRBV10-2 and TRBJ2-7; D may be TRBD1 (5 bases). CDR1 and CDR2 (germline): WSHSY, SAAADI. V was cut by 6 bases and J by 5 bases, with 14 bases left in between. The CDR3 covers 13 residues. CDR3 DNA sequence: TGCGCCAGCAGCCGACAGATCTTCCACGAGCAGTACTTC. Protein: CASSRQIFHEQYF.

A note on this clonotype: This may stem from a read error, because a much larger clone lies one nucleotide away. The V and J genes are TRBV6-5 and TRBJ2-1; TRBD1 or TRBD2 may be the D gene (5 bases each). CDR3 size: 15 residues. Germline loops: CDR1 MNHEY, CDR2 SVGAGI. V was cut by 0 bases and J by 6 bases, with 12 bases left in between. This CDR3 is CASSYSQGAPNEQFF. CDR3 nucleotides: TGTGCCAGCAGTTACTCGCAGGGAGCTCCCAATGAGCAGTTCTTC.

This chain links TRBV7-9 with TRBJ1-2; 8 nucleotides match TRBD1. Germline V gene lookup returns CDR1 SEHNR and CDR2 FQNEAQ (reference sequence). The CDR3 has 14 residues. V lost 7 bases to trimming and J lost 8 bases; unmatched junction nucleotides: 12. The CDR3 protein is CASNSIQGASGYTF. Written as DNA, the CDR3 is TGTGCCAGCAACTCGATCCAGGGGGCGTCCGGCTACACCTTC.

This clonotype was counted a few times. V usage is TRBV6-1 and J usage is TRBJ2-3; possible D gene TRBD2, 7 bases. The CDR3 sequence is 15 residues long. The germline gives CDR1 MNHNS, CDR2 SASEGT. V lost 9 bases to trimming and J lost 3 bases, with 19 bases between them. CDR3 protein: CASREGGYRTDTQYF. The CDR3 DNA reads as TGTGCCAGTAGGGAGGGGGGGTATAGAACAGATACGCAGTATTTT.

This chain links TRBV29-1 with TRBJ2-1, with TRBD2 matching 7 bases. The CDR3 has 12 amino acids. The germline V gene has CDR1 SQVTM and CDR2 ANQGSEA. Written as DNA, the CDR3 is TGCAGAGTTCAATACGCGGGAGACGAGCAGTTCTTC. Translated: CRVQYAGDEQFF.

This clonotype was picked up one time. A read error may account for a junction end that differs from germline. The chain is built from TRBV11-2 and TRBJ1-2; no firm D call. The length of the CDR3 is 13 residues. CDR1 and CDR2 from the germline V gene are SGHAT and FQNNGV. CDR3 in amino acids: CASSLYDDHGNTF. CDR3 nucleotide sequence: TGTGCCAGCAGCTTATACGATGATCATGGCAACACCTTC.

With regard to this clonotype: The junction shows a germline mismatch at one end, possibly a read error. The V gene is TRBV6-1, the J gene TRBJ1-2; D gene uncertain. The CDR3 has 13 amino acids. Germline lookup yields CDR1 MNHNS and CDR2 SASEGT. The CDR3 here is CASGVRTDYGYTF. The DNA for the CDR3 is TGTGCCAGCGGTGTACGGACTGATTATGGCTACACCTTT.

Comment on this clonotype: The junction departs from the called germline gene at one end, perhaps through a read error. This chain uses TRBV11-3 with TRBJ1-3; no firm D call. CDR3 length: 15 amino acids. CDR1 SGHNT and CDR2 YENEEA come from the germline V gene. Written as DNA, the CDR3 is TGTACCAGCAGCTTCGGGTCCTCCTCTGGAAACAACATATATTTT. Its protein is CTSSFGSSSGNNIYF.